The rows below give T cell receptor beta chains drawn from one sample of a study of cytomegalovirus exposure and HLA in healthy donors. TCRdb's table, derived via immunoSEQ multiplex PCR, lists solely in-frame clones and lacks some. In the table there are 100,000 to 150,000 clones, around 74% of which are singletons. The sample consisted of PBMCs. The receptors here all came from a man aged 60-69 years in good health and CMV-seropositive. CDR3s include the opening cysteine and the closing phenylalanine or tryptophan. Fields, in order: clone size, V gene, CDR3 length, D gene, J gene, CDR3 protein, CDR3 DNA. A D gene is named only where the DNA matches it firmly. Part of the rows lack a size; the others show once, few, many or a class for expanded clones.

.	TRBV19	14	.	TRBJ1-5	CASSRTGGNQPQHF	TGTGCCAGTAGCCGTACAGGTGGCAATCAGCCCCAGCATTTT
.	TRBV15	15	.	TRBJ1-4	CATSRSAGAGEKLFF	TGTGCCACCAGCAGATCGGCAGGGGCCGGTGAAAAACTGTTTTTT
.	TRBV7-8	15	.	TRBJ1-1	CASSSQGHLGTEAFF	TGTGCCAGCAGCTCCCAGGGACATCTGGGGACTGAAGCTTTCTTT
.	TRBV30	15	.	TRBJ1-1	CAWSVFKGTNTEAFF	TGTGCCTGGAGTGTATTCAAGGGGACAAACACTGAAGCTTTCTTT
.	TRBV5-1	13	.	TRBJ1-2	CASSLAENYGYTF	TGCGCCAGCAGCTTGGCCGAGAACTATGGCTACACCTTC
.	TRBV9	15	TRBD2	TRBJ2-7	CASSVGGTRSHEQYF	TGTGCCAGCAGCGTGGGCGGGACTAGGTCCCACGAGCAGTACTTC
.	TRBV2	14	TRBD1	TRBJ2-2	CASRAGGWTGELFF	TGTGCCAGCAGGGCAGGGGGCTGGACCGGGGAGCTGTTTTTT
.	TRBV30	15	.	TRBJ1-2	CAWSARGGLNYGYTF	TGTGCCTGGAGTGCCCGGGGGGGATTAAACTATGGCTACACCTTC
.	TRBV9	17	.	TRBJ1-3	CASSVAPAGLSGNTIYF	TGTGCCAGCAGCGTAGCCCCGGCAGGCCTCTCTGGAAACACCATATATTTT
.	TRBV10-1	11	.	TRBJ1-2	CATAGGLGYTF	TGCGCCACCGCGGGGGGGCTTGGCTACACCTTC
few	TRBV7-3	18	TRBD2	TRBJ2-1	CASSYRTSGRGLKDEQFF	TGTGCCAGCAGCTACCGGACTAGCGGGAGGGGACTGAAGGATGAGCAGTTCTTC
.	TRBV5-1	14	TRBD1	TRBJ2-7	CASSLPGQTYEQYF	TGCGCCAGCAGCTTGCCGGGACAGACCTACGAGCAGTACTTC
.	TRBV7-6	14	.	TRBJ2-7	CASSLLGQAGEQYF	TGTGCCAGCAGCTTACTCGGACAGGCGGGGGAGCAGTACTTC
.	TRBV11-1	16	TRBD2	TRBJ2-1	CASSFGLARRYNEQFF	TGTGCCAGCAGCTTTGGACTAGCGCGGCGCTACAATGAGCAGTTCTTC
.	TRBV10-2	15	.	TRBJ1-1	CASSEINRENTEAFF	TGCGCCAGCAGTGAGATCAACAGGGAGAACACTGAAGCTTTCTTT
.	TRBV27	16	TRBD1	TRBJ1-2	CASSRWDGRGLGGYTF	TGTGCCAGCAGTAGATGGGACGGTAGGGGGCTAGGAGGCTACACCTTC
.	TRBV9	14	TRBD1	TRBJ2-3	CASSPGQAGDTQYF	TGTGCCAGCAGCCCGGGACAGGCGGGAGATACGCAGTATTTT
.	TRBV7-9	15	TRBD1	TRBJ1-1	CSSFTGASSNTEAFF	TGTTCCAGCTTCACAGGGGCTTCGTCGAACACTGAAGCTTTCTTT
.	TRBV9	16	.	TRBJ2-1	CASSVALGELGNEQFF	TGTGCCAGCAGCGTTGCGCTAGGAGAGTTGGGCAATGAGCAGTTCTTC
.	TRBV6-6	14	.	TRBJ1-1	CASSYSRGDTEAFF	TGTGCCAGCAGTTACTCCCGGGGGGACACTGAAGCTTTCTTT
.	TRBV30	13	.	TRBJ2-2	CAWSVGGSGELFF	TGTGCCTGGAGTGTCGGAGGGTCCGGGGAGCTGTTTTTT
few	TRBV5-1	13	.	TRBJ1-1	CASSSDGATEAFF	TGCGCCAGCAGCTCCGATGGGGCCACTGAAGCTTTCTTT
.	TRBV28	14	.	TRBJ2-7	CASSFRHSGYEQYF	TGTGCCAGCAGTTTCCGCCACTCCGGCTACGAGCAGTACTTC
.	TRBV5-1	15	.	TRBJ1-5	CASSVGGYSNQPQHF	TGCGCCAGCAGTGTCGGGGGGTATAGCAATCAGCCCCAGCATTTT
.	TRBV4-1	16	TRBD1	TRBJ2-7	CASSQGAGGSGYEQYF	TGCGCCAGCAGCCAAGGAGCAGGGGGCAGTGGTTACGAGCAGTACTTC
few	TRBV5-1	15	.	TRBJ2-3	CASSLGGASPDTQYF	TGCGCCAGCAGCTTAGGGGGGGCGAGCCCAGATACGCAGTATTTT
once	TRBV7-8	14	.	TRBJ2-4	CASSLGRRVNIQYF	TGTGCCAGCAGCTTAGGCCGCAGGGTAAACATTCAGTACTTC
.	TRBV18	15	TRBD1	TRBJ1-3	CASSPRRDRVNSQYF	TGTGCCAGCTCACCACGACGGGACAGAGTTAACAGCCAGTATTTT
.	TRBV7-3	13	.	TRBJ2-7	CASSATTIGEQYF	TGTGCCAGCAGCGCCACTACCATCGGCGAGCAGTACTTC
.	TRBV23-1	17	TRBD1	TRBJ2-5	CASSPPPRQGIQETQYF	TGCGCCAGCAGTCCCCCTCCGAGACAGGGAATTCAAGAGACCCAGTACTTC
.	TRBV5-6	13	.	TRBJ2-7	CASSVGSRYEQYF	TGTGCCAGCAGCGTTGGGAGCCGGTACGAGCAGTACTTC
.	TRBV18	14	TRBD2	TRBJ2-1	CASSLSGGLNEQFF	TGTGCCAGCTCACTAAGCGGGGGACTCAATGAGCAGTTCTTC
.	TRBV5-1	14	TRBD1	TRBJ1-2	CASSLGQGAYGYTF	TGCGCCAGCAGCTTGGGACAGGGGGCGTATGGCTACACCTTC
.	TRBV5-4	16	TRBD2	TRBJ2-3	CASSHRLAESTDTQYF	TGTGCCAGCAGCCATCGACTAGCCGAAAGCACAGATACGCAGTATTTT
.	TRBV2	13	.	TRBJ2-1	CASSDTPYNEQFF	TGTGCCAGCAGCGATACTCCCTACAATGAGCAGTTCTTC
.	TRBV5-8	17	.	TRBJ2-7	CASSLWLTGFSSYEQYF	TGTGCCAGCAGCTTGTGGTTGACAGGCTTCAGCTCCTACGAGCAGTACTTC
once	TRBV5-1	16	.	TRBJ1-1	CASSLAGITRNTEAFF	TGCGCCAGCAGCTTGGCCGGGATAACAAGGAACACTGAAGCTTTCTTT
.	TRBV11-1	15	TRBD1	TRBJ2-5	CASSLGTGTQETQYF	TGTGCCAGCAGCCTTGGGACAGGTACCCAAGAGACCCAGTACTTC
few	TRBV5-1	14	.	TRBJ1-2	CASSTRGSGEGYTF	TGCGCCAGCAGCACTCGAGGCTCAGGGGAAGGCTACACCTTC
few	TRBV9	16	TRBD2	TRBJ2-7	CASSPHYGAGEVEQYF	TGTGCCAGCAGCCCCCACTACGGAGCGGGAGAAGTCGAGCAGTACTTC
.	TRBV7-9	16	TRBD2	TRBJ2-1	CASSLGLAGGDNEQFF	TGTGCCAGCAGCTTAGGGCTAGCGGGAGGGGACAATGAGCAGTTCTTC
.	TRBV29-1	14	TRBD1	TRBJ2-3	CSVEHRGRADTQYF	TGCAGCGTTGAGCACAGGGGGCGCGCAGATACGCAGTATTTT
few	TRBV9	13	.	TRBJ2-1	CASSLVGGNEQFF	TGTGCCAGCAGCCTAGTCGGGGGCAATGAGCAGTTCTTC
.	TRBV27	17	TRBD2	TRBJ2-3	CASSSPGLFGTSFTQYF	TGTGCCAGCTCTTCCCCCGGATTGTTCGGGACTAGCTTCACGCAGTATTTT
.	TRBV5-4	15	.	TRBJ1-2	CASSPDAGSNYGYTF	TGTGCCAGCAGCCCCGACGCAGGGTCTAACTATGGCTACACCTTC
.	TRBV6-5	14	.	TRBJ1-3	CASSRRSGGNTIYF	TGTGCCAGCAGCCGCAGGAGCGGTGGAAACACCATATATTTT
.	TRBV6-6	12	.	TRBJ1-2	CASSYSRFGYTF	TGTGCCAGCAGTTACTCGCGGTTTGGCTACACCTTC
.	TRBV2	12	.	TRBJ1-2	CASGRSPQGYTF	TGTGCCAGCGGTAGATCCCCCCAAGGCTACACCTTC
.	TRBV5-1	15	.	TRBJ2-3	CASSLWTADTDTQYF	TGCGCCAGCAGCCTGTGGACAGCCGACACAGATACGCAGTATTTT
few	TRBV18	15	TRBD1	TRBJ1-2	CASSPGQEDFRGYTF	TGTGCCAGCTCACCGGGACAGGAGGACTTTAGGGGCTACACCTTC
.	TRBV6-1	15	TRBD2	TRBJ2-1	CASSMSGRAFNEQFF	TGTGCCAGCAGTATGAGCGGGAGGGCCTTCAATGAGCAGTTCTTC
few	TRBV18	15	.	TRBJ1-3	CASSPLLSAGNTIYF	TGTGCCAGCTCACCTTTACTCTCTGCTGGAAACACCATATATTTT
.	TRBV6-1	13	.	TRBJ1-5	CASSDGGNQPQHF	TGTGCCAGCAGTGACGGGGGAAATCAGCCCCAGCATTTT
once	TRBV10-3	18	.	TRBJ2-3	CAISESGRRAGLTDTQYF	TGTGCCATCAGTGAGTCGGGAAGGAGGGCTGGACTCACAGATACGCAGTATTTT
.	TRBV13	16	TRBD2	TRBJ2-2	CASSAMGGENTGELFF	TGTGCCAGCAGCGCCATGGGAGGGGAGAACACCGGGGAGCTGTTTTTT
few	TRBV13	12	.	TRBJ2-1	CASSSDSNEQFF	TGTGCCAGCAGCTCGGACAGCAATGAGCAGTTCTTC
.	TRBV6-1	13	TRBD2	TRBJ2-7	CATGTSGRGEQYF	TGTGCCACCGGGACTAGCGGGAGGGGCGAGCAGTACTTC
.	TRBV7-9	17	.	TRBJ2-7	CASSGDRRTGGYYEQYF	TGTGCCAGCAGCGGCGACAGGCGGACTGGCGGTTACTACGAGCAGTACTTC
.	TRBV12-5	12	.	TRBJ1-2	CASGTYRDDYTF	TGTGCTAGTGGTACGTACAGGGATGACTACACCTTC